This TCR beta chain was profiled in a study of blood T cell repertoires in COVID-19. Here immunoSEQ multiplex PCR was the method, and the copy in TCRdb shows in-frame clones only, minus some. Of some 160,000 clones listed, about 85% are singletons. Participants were aged about 18 to 95 years, lived in under 25 US areas, and enrolled virtually. In germline, CDR1 is SQVTM, CDR2 ANQGSEA. This CDR3 has 12 residues. V dropped 7 bases and J dropped 1; count of bases not matched to a gene: 0. There are a few counts of this clone. The sequencing sample was made of PBMCs or T cells enriched from blood (not recorded which). The clonotype was recovered from a woman aged 40-49 years who had recovered from COVID-19. The rearrangement links TRBV29-1 to TRBJ1-2, with TRBD1 matching over 10 bases. The CDR3 DNA reads as TGCAGCGGGACAGGGGGTAACTATGGCTACACCTTC. It is translated as CSGTGGNYGYTF.